The 29 T cell receptor beta chains below come from one sample, sequenced in a study of cytomegalovirus exposure and HLA in healthy donors. Primers included in the PCR were 60 Vbeta and 13 Jbeta primers. Repertoires were generated with immunoSEQ multiplex PCR, while TCRdb's copy carries only in-frame clones and drops some. In the table there are about 140,000 clones, over 75% of which are singletons. Sequenced input: PBMCs. These TCRs come from a man younger than 40 in good health.

This sequence joins TRBV5-6 and TRBJ1-1; tentative D call: TRBD1 (6 bases). Trimming took 0 bases from V and 0 from J, leaving 12 bases between them. The CDR3 extends over 16 amino acids. Germline values: CDR1 SGHDT, CDR2 YYEEEE. CDR3 in amino acids: CASSLGGQGLNTEAFF. CDR3 in DNA: TGTGCCAGCAGCTTGGGGGGGCAGGGCTTGAACACTGAAGCTTTCTTT.

The J gene is TRBJ2-1, the V gene TRBV5-6; D is possibly TRBD2 (5 bases). The CDR3 spans 14 residues. Trimming shortened V by 4 bases and J by 5 bases, and 13 bases separated the two germline ends. Germline V gene data show CDR1 as SGHDT and CDR2 as YYEEEE. CDR3 sequence: CASSRGYGHNEQFF. The CDR3 region has the DNA TGTGCCAGCAGCCGAGGGTACGGACACAATGAGCAGTTCTTC.

Note on this clone: The same CDR3 arises from other DNA sequences in this sample as well. The chain links TRBV13 to TRBJ2-7; 8 nucleotides agree with TRBD2. Germline CDR1 PRHDT, CDR2 FYEKMQ (reference sequence). The CDR3 has 14 residues. The junction had 4 bases not matched to a gene; V was cut back by 3 bases and J by 3 bases. CDR3: CASSLPGGSYEQYF. DNA of the CDR3: TGTGCCAGCAGCTTGCCGGGGGGGAGCTACGAGCAGTACTTC.

This clone was counted a few times. This chain uses TRBV5-1 with TRBJ1-2; unclear D gene. Trimming removed 3 bases at V and 1 base at J, with 7 bases between. Germline CDR1 SGHRS, CDR2 YFSETQ. The CDR3 sequence is 13 residues long. CDR3 nucleotides: TGCGCCAGCAGCTCCCAACATAACTATGGCTACACCTTC. As protein: CASSSQHNYGYTF.

The CDR3, as DNA: TGTGCCAGCAGCCAATTCTCTGAAGCTTTCTTT. It is translated as CASSQFSEAFF. The chain uses TRBV16 and TRBJ1-1, with D unclear. This CDR3 comprises 11 residues. CDR1 and CDR2 (germline): KGHSY, FQNENV. Trimming left V 1 base short and J 6 bases short, with 3 bases between.

Notes on this clone: Germline and junction disagree at one end, which may indicate a read error. The genes are TRBV5-4 and TRBJ2-3; 7 nucleotides align to TRBD2. The CDR3 is made up of 12 amino acids. CDR1 and CDR2 (germline): SGHNT, YYREEE (reference sequence). The CDR3: CASSLGQRDADF. In nucleotides, the CDR3 is TGTGCCAGCAGCTTGGGGCAGCGGGATGCGGATTTT.

J is TRBJ2-2 and V is TRBV6-6; possible D gene TRBD2, 6 bases. Trimming removed 8 bases at V and 0 bases at J, with 10 bases between. CDR3 length: 14 residues. CDR1 MNHNY and CDR2 SVGAGI come from the germline V gene (reference sequence). CDR3 residues: CASGGGANTGELFF. CDR3 coding DNA: TGTGCCAGCGGCGGCGGGGCGAACACCGGGGAGCTGTTTTTT.

DNA of the CDR3: TGTGCCAGCAGTTACAACACGGCTAGCGGGAGATTAGATACGCAGTATTTT. Its protein is CASSYNTASGRLDTQYF. This chain connects TRBV5-4 to TRBJ2-3; 10 bases are a match to TRBD2. This CDR3 has 17 residues. CDR1 and CDR2 from the germline V gene are SGHNT and YYREEE (reference sequence). V lost 5 bases, J lost 5 bases, and 14 bases stayed unmatched.

CDR3 nucleotides: TGTGCCAGCAGTTACTCCGGGTTAAATAGCAATCAGCCCCAGCATTTT. This translates into CASSYSGLNSNQPQHF. The rearrangement joins TRBV6-5 to TRBJ1-5; D is unresolved. The CDR3 has 16 amino acids. The ends were cut back, 0 bases at V and 0 bases at J, with 9 bases in the middle. CDR1 is MNHEY and CDR2 is SVGAGI in the germline V gene.

This CDR3 is CAWEGTESSYEQYF. The CDR3 DNA reads as TGTGCCTGGGAGGGAACAGAAAGCTCCTACGAGCAGTACTTC. The genes are TRBV30 and TRBJ2-7, with D possibly matching TRBD2 (5 bases). Germline V CDR1 and CDR2: GTSNPN, SVGIG (reference sequence). Trimming took 5 bases from V and 0 from J, leaving 14 bases between them. The CDR3 spans 14 residues.

V usage is TRBV7-6 and J usage is TRBJ1-4; a possible D gene is TRBD1 (6 bases). Germline CDR1 reads SGHVS; CDR2 reads FNYEAQ. With 10 bases removed from V and 3 bases from J, the gap between germline ends came to 12 bases. The CDR3 contains 13 residues. The CDR3: CATKQGSNEKLFF. CDR3 nucleotide sequence: TGTGCCACCAAACAGGGATCTAATGAAAAACTGTTTTTT.

The rearrangement joins TRBV25-1 to TRBJ1-5; TRBD1 is a possible D gene (6 bases). Trimming stripped 3 bases from V and 13 bases from J, with 16 bases between. The CDR3 sequence is 13 residues long. Germline lookup yields CDR1 MGHDK and CDR2 SYGVNS. The CDR3 coding sequence is TGTGCCAGCAGTGACGGCGGACAGCGTGCGCAGCATTTT. Encoded protein: CASSDGGQRAQHF.

The chain employs TRBV28 and TRBJ2-5; D may be TRBD2 (6 bases). Deletions cut 5 bases from V and 5 bases from J, with 15 bases between. The CDR3 is 14 amino acids. The germline V gene encodes CDR1 MDHEN and CDR2 SYDVKM. CDR3 loop: CASSVTGARETQYF. The CDR3 DNA reads TGTGCCAGCAGTGTGACGGGAGCGAGGGAGACCCAGTACTTC.

The chain is built from TRBV4-3 and TRBJ2-7, with 7 bases that match TRBD2. The V gene's germline CDR1 is LGHNA and CDR2 YSLEER. V lost 0 bases to trimming and J lost 2 bases; unmatched junction nucleotides: 4. The CDR3 length is 15 residues. As DNA, the CDR3 is TGCGCCAGCAGCCAAGAGACTAGCTCGACCTACGAGCAGTACTTC. Its translation: CASSQETSSTYEQYF.

This clone has only one observation. This chain uses TRBV27 with TRBJ2-1; D perhaps matches TRBD2 (6 bases). Germline CDR1 reads MNHEY; CDR2 reads SMNVEV (reference sequence). V was trimmed by 7 bases and J by 5 bases, leaving 9 bases between them. The CDR3 totals 12 residues. CDR3 sequence (DNA): TGTGCCAGCAAGCGGGTCCACAATGAGCAGTTCTTC. It specifies CASKRVHNEQFF.

The rearrangement joins TRBV7-2 to TRBJ2-5; perhaps TRBD2 as D (6 bases). The J call may be mistaken, given a closer DNA end match to TRBJ2-7. CDR3 size: 16 residues. Germline CDR1 SGHTA, CDR2 FQGNSA. For the CDR3, the DNA is TGTGCCAGCAGCTTATCGTGGCGGGATTCCTCCTACGAGCAGTACTTC. Its protein is CASSLSWRDSSYEQYF.

In DNA form, the CDR3 reads TGTGCCAGCACCTGGACAGGGGGGGATACGCAGTATTTT. It encodes CASTWTGGDTQYF. V usage is TRBV27 and J usage is TRBJ2-3, with TRBD1 identical over 10 bases. This CDR3 region has 13 residues. Per germline, CDR1 MNHEY and CDR2 SMNVEV (reference sequence). V dropped 7 bases and J dropped 6; count of bases not matched to a gene: 4.

The count of this clone is one. V and J are TRBV6-5 and TRBJ2-1, with 7 bases identical to TRBD1. CDR1 MNHEY and CDR2 SVGAGI come from the germline V gene. The CDR3 length is 15 residues. V dropped 7 bases and J dropped 2; count of bases not matched to a gene: 8. The CDR3 sequence is CASTGDRAAYNEQFF. CDR3 DNA sequence: TGTGCCAGCACGGGTGACAGGGCCGCCTACAATGAGCAGTTCTTC.

The chain links TRBV7-3 to TRBJ2-3; 7 bases map to TRBD1. The CDR3 extends over 14 amino acids. Germline trimming cut 2 bases from V and 8 bases from J; bases unmatched to any gene: 7. Germline lookup yields CDR1 SGHTA and CDR2 FQGTGA. The CDR3 protein is CASSLGQDGSTQYF. In DNA, the CDR3 is TGTGCCAGCAGCTTAGGACAGGATGGGAGTACGCAGTATTTT.

V gene TRBV5-1 combines with J gene TRBJ2-5; D unclear. The V end lost 1 base, the J end lost 2 bases, and 12 bases lay between the germline ends. Germline assignment: CDR1 SGHRS and CDR2 YFSETQ. The CDR3 has 15 residues. DNA for the CDR3: TGCGCCAGCAGCTTGCTCCCCCCAGGTCAAGAGACCCAGTACTTC. Translating it yields CASSLLPPGQETQYF.

The chain is built from TRBV12-5 and TRBJ1-2; the D is unclear. Germline assignment: CDR1 LGHNT and CDR2 FRNRAP. Between the trimmed V and J ends, which lost 6 bases and 6 bases, there was a span of 17 bases. This CDR3 contains 14 residues. Here the CDR3 DNA reads TGTGCTAGTGGATCCCTCGGAGGAGGCGATGGCTACACCTTC. Translating it yields CASGSLGGGDGYTF.

This clone has only a few counts. This sequence joins TRBV18 and TRBJ2-7; TRBD1 matches at 8 bases. V lost 4 bases and J lost 2; bases outside the gene matches: 4. The CDR3 consists of 14 residues. The germline V gene encodes CDR1 KGHSH and CDR2 LQKENI. The CDR3 here is CASSREGQAYEQYF. The CDR3 DNA reads as TGTGCCAGCTCACGAGAGGGACAGGCCTACGAGCAGTACTTC.

The V gene is TRBV6-5, the J gene TRBJ1-1, with TRBD1 identical over 10 bases. The CDR3 has 14 amino acids. J lost 5 bases, V lost 6 bases, and 6 bases had no gene match. CDR1 and CDR2 from the germline V gene are MNHEY and SVGAGI. The CDR3 protein is CASRGRDRGTEAFF. CDR3 DNA sequence: TGTGCCAGCAGGGGTCGGGACAGGGGAACTGAAGCTTTCTTT.

This chain links TRBV7-2 with TRBJ1-5, with TRBD1 matching 9 bases. The CDR3 is made up of 14 amino acids. The junction had 6 bases not matched to a gene; V was cut back by 1 base and J by 11 bases. The germline gives CDR1 SGHTA, CDR2 FQGNSA. The CDR3 sequence is CASSLGQGGWAQHF. DNA for the CDR3: TGTGCCAGCAGCTTAGGACAGGGGGGCTGGGCCCAGCATTTT.

V is TRBV28 and J is TRBJ1-4; perhaps TRBD1 as D (5 bases). This CDR3 region has 15 residues. Germline V gene lookup returns CDR1 MDHEN and CDR2 SYDVKM. The V gene lost 2 bases and the J gene lost 7 bases, with 14 bases spanning the gap. CDR3 amino acids: CASSLGGRYGEKLFF. The CDR3 bases are TGTGCCAGCAGTTTAGGGGGGAGGTACGGTGAAAAACTGTTTTTT.

The chain joins TRBV7-6 to TRBJ2-7; perhaps TRBD2 as D (5 bases). The CDR3 runs 13 residues. Trimming took 1 base from V and 4 from J, leaving 8 bases between them. CDR1 and CDR2 (germline): SGHVS, FNYEAQ. The CDR3: CASSLGAGYEQYF. The CDR3 DNA reads as TGTGCCAGCAGCTTAGGCGCGGGTTACGAGCAGTACTTC.

The chain has TRBV6-5 and TRBJ2-1, with a possible D match to TRBD1 (6 bases). The CDR3 is 11 amino acids. The ends were cut back, 4 bases at V and 10 bases at J, with 8 bases in the middle. From germline, CDR1 is MNHEY and CDR2 SVGAGI. The DNA for the CDR3 is TGTGCCAGCAGTTCCGGACAGGAGCAGTTCTTC. As protein: CASSSGQEQFF.

The chain links TRBV11-2 to TRBJ1-2; unclear D gene. The CDR3 consists of 13 residues. V lost 1 base to trimming and J lost 3 bases, with 6 bases between them. Germline lookup yields CDR1 SGHAT and CDR2 FQNNGV. The CDR3 DNA reads TGTGCCAGCAGCTTAGGCCGGGACTATGGCTACACCTTC. Protein sequence: CASSLGRDYGYTF. Based on the CDR3 plus reference TRBV11-2 and TRBJ1-2, the full variable domain is EAGVAQSPRYKIIEKRQSVAFWCNPISGHATLYWYQQILGQGPKLLIQFQNNGVVDDSQLPKDRFSAERLKGVDSTLKIQPAKLEDSAVYLCASSLGRDYGYTFGSGTRLTVV.

Note on this clone: The junction does not match germline at one end; this may be a read error. The chain uses TRBV7-7 and TRBJ2-7, with 7 bases fitting TRBD2. The V gene's germline CDR1 is SSHAT and CDR2 FNYEAQ (reference sequence). The CDR3 is 15 residues long. The DNA of the CDR3 is TGTGCTAGCAGCTTAGAGGCGGGAGCGGCCTACGAGCAGTACTTC. The encoded protein is CASSLEAGAAYEQYF.